The 27 T cell receptor beta chains below all came from one sample that was sequenced in a study of cytomegalovirus exposure and HLA in healthy donors. PCR employed 60 Vbeta and 13 Jbeta primers. Sequenced by immunoSEQ multiplex PCR; TCRdb stores in-frame clones only, minus some. The sample lists some 160,000 clones; around 73% were seen once. The sample consisted of PBMCs. The receptors stem from a woman aged 18-29 years in good health and CMV-seropositive.

This clone occurred once. V gene TRBV4-3 combines with J gene TRBJ1-4; 10 bases are shared with TRBD1. Germline V gives CDR1 LGHNA, CDR2 YSLEER. The CDR3 has 17 amino acids. The V and J ends lost 0 bases and 2 bases, in that order; junction bases with no gene match: 3. The CDR3 bases are TGCGCCAGCAGCCAAGAGACAGGGGGCGGCACTAATGAAAAACTGTTTTTT. This sequence encodes CASSQETGGGTNEKLFF.

A few counts support this clone. The gene calls are TRBV13 and TRBJ2-3, with D perhaps TRBD2 (6 bases). Germline V gives CDR1 PRHDT, CDR2 FYEKMQ (reference sequence). The germline V and J ends were trimmed by 5 bases and 3 bases, with 12 bases remaining between them. The CDR3 totals 14 residues. CDR3 DNA: TGTGCCAGCAGCCCTCGGGGGTCGACAGATACGCAGTATTTT. Its protein product is CASSPRGSTDTQYF.

The chain employs TRBV9 and TRBJ2-3; 8 bases map to TRBD2. CDR3 size: 15 residues. J was trimmed by 6 bases and V by 4 bases; bases with no gene match: 10. The V gene's germline CDR1 is SGDLS and CDR2 YYNGEE. CDR3 nucleotides: TGTGCCAGCAGCCCAGGTGGGCGGGGGGCGGATACGCAGTATTTT. Translated: CASSPGGRGADTQYF. Variable domain in full (rest from reference TRBV9 and TRBJ2-3): DSGVTQTPKHLITATGQRVTLRCSPRSGDLSVYWYQQSLDQGLQFLIQYYNGEERAKGNILERFSAQQFPDLHSELNLSSLELGDSALYFCASSPGGRGADTQYFGPGTRLTVL.

The gene calls are TRBV7-6 and TRBJ1-2; D remains unclear. Germline CDR1 SGHVS, CDR2 FNYEAQ. With 2 bases removed from V and 6 bases from J, the gap between germline ends came to 10 bases. The CDR3 has 13 residues. CDR3 coding DNA: TGTGCCAGCAGCTTATTTTGGGGAGATGGCTACACCTTC. This encodes CASSLFWGDGYTF.

This chain uses TRBV6-5 with TRBJ2-4; no firm D call. The germline gives CDR1 MNHEY, CDR2 SVGAGI. Deletions cut 4 bases from V and 6 bases from J, with 7 bases between. CDR3 length equals 12 residues. This chain's CDR3 is CASSSRGNIQYF. The CDR3 bases are TGTGCCAGCAGTTCCCGAGGAAACATTCAGTACTTC.

The gene calls are TRBV5-8 and TRBJ1-1; D not resolved. This CDR3 has 10 amino acids. Between the trimmed V and J ends, which lost 7 bases and 7 bases, there was a span of 8 bases. Germline V CDR1 and CDR2: SGHTS, YDEGEE. CDR3 sequence reads: CASARYEAFF. The CDR3 nucleotides are TGTGCCAGCGCCCGGTATGAAGCTTTCTTT.

This clone was seen a few times. This chain connects TRBV5-1 to TRBJ1-2; the D is unclear. Germline CDR1 and CDR2: SGHRS and YFSETQ. The V and J ends lost 4 bases and 3 bases respectively, with 10 bases between them. This CDR3 comprises 13 residues. The CDR3 coding sequence is TGCGCCAGCAGCCTGCAGGAGGACTATGGCTACACCTTC. Residues: CASSLQEDYGYTF.

V and J are TRBV9 and TRBJ2-5, with 8 bases that match TRBD1. The V gene's germline CDR1 is SGDLS and CDR2 YYNGEE. J was trimmed by 5 bases and V by 3 bases; bases with no gene match: 9. This CDR3 has 15 residues. CDR3 protein: CASSAIGQGAETQYF. CDR3 DNA: TGTGCCAGCAGCGCCATCGGGCAGGGGGCGGAGACCCAGTACTTC.

This chain connects TRBV19 to TRBJ1-2, with 7 bases that match TRBD1. The CDR3 extends over 16 amino acids. The J segment lost 0 bases and the V segment lost 5 bases, leaving 9 bases of the junction unmatched. Germline lookup yields CDR1 LNHDA and CDR2 SQIVND (reference sequence). The CDR3 nucleotides read TGTGCCAGTAGTCGACCCTCCGACAGGGCTAACTATGGCTACACCTTC. It is translated as CASSRPSDRANYGYTF.

The chain links TRBV7-9 to TRBJ1-2, with D tentatively TRBD1 (6 bases). CDR3 size: 14 residues. The germline CDR1 and CDR2 sequences are SEHNR and FQNEAQ (reference sequence). The V gene lost 6 bases and the J gene lost 2 bases, with 13 bases spanning the gap. The CDR3 spells CASSQGRGNYGYTF. The CDR3 DNA reads as TGTGCCAGCAGTCAAGGCAGGGGAAACTATGGCTACACCTTC. The whole variable domain, remainder taken from reference TRBV7-9 and TRBJ1-2, is DTGVSQNPRHKITKRGQNVTFRCDPISEHNRLYWYRQTLGQGPEFLTYFQNEAQLEKSRLLSDRFSAERPKGSFSTLEIQRTEQGDSAMYLCASSQGRGNYGYTFGSGTRLTVV.

The chain is built from TRBV5-4 and TRBJ1-2; D perhaps matches TRBD1 (5 bases). V was trimmed by 5 bases and J by 8 bases, leaving 19 bases between them. The CDR3 covers 14 residues. Germline V CDR1 and CDR2: SGHNT, YYREEE (reference sequence). Here the CDR3 reads CASSSGGGRPGYTF. The DNA of the CDR3 is TGTGCCAGCAGTTCCGGGGGGGGACGGCCGGGCTACACCTTC.

The chain recombines TRBV5-5 with TRBJ2-1; D perhaps matches TRBD2 (6 bases). Germline CDR1 SGHKS, CDR2 YYEKEE (reference sequence). The CDR3 extends over 15 amino acids. The V and J ends lost 6 bases and 8 bases respectively, with 21 bases between them. This chain's CDR3 is CASTMGGTEGDEQFF. The CDR3 DNA reads as TGTGCCAGCACCATGGGCGGGACGGAAGGGGATGAGCAGTTCTTC.

CDR3 nucleotide sequence: TGTGCCAGCAGCGTAGCCGAGCTACCCTACAATGAGCAGTTCTTC. It yields the protein CASSVAELPYNEQFF. The chain couples TRBV9 to TRBJ2-1; D unclear. Per germline, CDR1 SGDLS and CDR2 YYNGEE. The V gene lost 0 bases and the J gene lost 2 bases, with 9 bases spanning the gap. The CDR3 sequence is 15 residues long.

The V call is TRBV7-2, the J call TRBJ2-5; 9 bases align to TRBD2. CDR3 size: 16 residues. Trimming took 1 base from V and 5 from J; bases not matched to a gene: 8. Germline V lookup: CDR1 SGHTA, CDR2 FQGNSA. The CDR3 region is CASSLDGSGGWETQYF. The DNA for the CDR3 is TGTGCCAGCAGCTTAGACGGAAGCGGGGGGTGGGAGACCCAGTACTTC.

The chain has TRBV27 and TRBJ1-2; D perhaps matches TRBD1 (6 bases). CDR3 length: 15 residues. Between the trimmed V and J ends, which lost 0 bases and 4 bases, there was a span of 12 bases. Germline assignment: CDR1 MNHEY and CDR2 SMNVEV (reference sequence). The CDR3 DNA follows: TGTGCCAGCAGTTTATCTTTAGGACAGATCTATGGCTACACCTTC. Encoded protein: CASSLSLGQIYGYTF.

Here the CDR3 DNA reads TGTGCCAGCAGCGTAGCATCCGAGTCCCCTATATACGAGCAGTACTTC. Translated: CASSVASESPIYEQYF. The chain employs TRBV9 and TRBJ2-7; D ambiguous. This CDR3 is 16 amino acids long. The germline V gene encodes CDR1 SGDLS and CDR2 YYNGEE. The germline V and J ends were trimmed by 0 bases and 4 bases, with 17 bases remaining between them.

CDR3: CASSPELAGGPYNEQFF. CDR3 nucleotide sequence: TGTGCCAGCAGCCCCGAGCTAGCGGGGGGGCCCTACAATGAGCAGTTCTTC. The J gene is TRBJ2-1, the V gene TRBV7-9; 12 positions match TRBD2. V dropped 5 bases and J dropped 2; count of bases not matched to a gene: 7. Germline V gene data show CDR1 as SEHNR and CDR2 as FQNEAQ (reference sequence). The CDR3 runs to 17 residues.

This clone appeared once. The chain couples TRBV28 to TRBJ2-5; weak D call: TRBD1 (5 bases). CDR3 length: 15 amino acids. Trimming left V 4 bases short and J 4 bases short, with 16 bases between. Germline CDR1 MDHEN, CDR2 SYDVKM. Here the CDR3 reads CASSSSGSGGETQYF. For the CDR3, the DNA is TGTGCCAGCAGTTCATCAGGGTCGGGTGGAGAGACCCAGTACTTC. Together with reference TRBV28 and TRBJ2-5, the CDR3 gives the full variable domain: DVKVTQSSRYLVKRTGEKVFLECVQDMDHENMFWYRQDPGLGLRLIYFSYDVKMKEKGDIPEGYSVSREKKERFSLILESASTNQTSMYLCASSSSGSGGETQYFGPGTRLLVL.

This rearrangement joins TRBV7-9 to TRBJ1-6; 8 bases fit TRBD1. The CDR3 covers 15 residues. Germline V gene data show CDR1 as SEHNR and CDR2 as FQNEAQ (reference sequence). V shed 0 bases and J 10 bases; nucleotides not matched to a gene: 5. CDR3 sequence (DNA): TGTGCCAGCAGCTTAGCGGGACAGGTTTGGTCACCCCTCCACTTT. This translates into CASSLAGQVWSPLHF.

V is TRBV19 and J is TRBJ1-2, with TRBD1 matching over 10 bases. The trim removed 4 bases at V and 8 bases at J, leaving 10 bases unmatched. Germline assignment: CDR1 LNHDA and CDR2 SQIVND (reference sequence). The CDR3 loop spans 15 amino acids. Written as DNA, the CDR3 is TGTGCCAGTAGTACCTGGCGACAGGGGGCGATGGGCTACACCTTC. Amino acids: CASSTWRQGAMGYTF.

This sequence joins TRBV11-2 and TRBJ2-7; D not certain. Germline CDR1 reads SGHAT; CDR2 reads FQNNGV. Trimming pared 4 bases from V and 1 base from J, leaving 14 bases between. The CDR3 totals 15 residues. The CDR3 is CASSWSGGGSYEQYF. The CDR3 DNA sequence: TGTGCCAGCAGCTGGTCCGGCGGTGGATCCTACGAGCAGTACTTC.

The V call is TRBV2, the J call TRBJ2-7, with 11 bases lining up with TRBD2. V trimming: 4 bases; J trimming: 4 bases; junction bases outside the gene matches: 6. The CDR3 spans 15 residues. CDR1 is SNHLY and CDR2 is FYNNEI in the germline V gene. The CDR3 region has the DNA TGTGCCAGCAGTGGAGATCTAGCGGGGGGTTACGAGCAGTACTTC. Encoded protein: CASSGDLAGGYEQYF.

The chain carries TRBV9 and TRBJ2-3; TRBD2 aligns across 7 bases. Losses at the gene ends were 3 bases for V and 10 bases for J; bases not matched to a gene: 8. This CDR3 contains 13 residues. Germline CDR1 and CDR2: SGDLS and YYNGEE. For the CDR3, the DNA is TGTGCCAGCAGCGATGACCTAGCGGCCGCGCAGTATTTT. As protein: CASSDDLAAAQYF.

This clone was observed a few times. The CDR3 spells CASSRYSGNTIYF. CDR3 coding DNA: TGTGCCAGCAGTCGTTACTCTGGAAACACCATATATTTT. The rearrangement links TRBV6-5 to TRBJ1-3, with D uncertain. V lost 5 bases and J 0 bases, leaving 5 bases between the germline ends. The CDR3 extends over 13 amino acids. Looked up from germline, CDR1 is MNHEY and CDR2 is SVGAGI.

Here the CDR3 reads CASSFGGHEQYF. The CDR3 nucleotides read TGTGCCAGCAGCTTTGGGGGCCACGAGCAGTACTTC. This rearrangement joins TRBV5-5 to TRBJ2-7; weak D call: TRBD1 (6 bases). The CDR3 contains 12 residues. V was cut by 2 bases and J by 5 bases, with 8 bases left in between. Germline V lookup: CDR1 SGHKS, CDR2 YYEKEE (reference sequence).

This clone was recorded only once. V is TRBV12-5 and J is TRBJ1-2; D is ambiguous. Between the trimmed V and J ends, which lost 1 base and 4 bases, there was a span of 7 bases. CDR1 is LGHNT, CDR2 FRNRAP, per germline. The CDR3 has 13 residues. The CDR3 bases are TGTGCTAGTGGTTTGGACCTCAGCTATGGCTACACCTTC. Its protein is CASGLDLSYGYTF.

In nucleotides, the CDR3 is TGTGCCAGCAGGGCGGGACAGGGTGCTAGCGCTGAAGCTTTCTTT. This encodes CASRAGQGASAEAFF. The rearrangement uses TRBV6-6 and TRBJ1-1; the match to TRBD1 covers 9 bases. The junction had 11 bases not matched to a gene; V was cut back by 6 bases and J by 6 bases. The CDR3 is 15 amino acids. Germline V lookup: CDR1 MNHNY, CDR2 SVGAGI (reference sequence).